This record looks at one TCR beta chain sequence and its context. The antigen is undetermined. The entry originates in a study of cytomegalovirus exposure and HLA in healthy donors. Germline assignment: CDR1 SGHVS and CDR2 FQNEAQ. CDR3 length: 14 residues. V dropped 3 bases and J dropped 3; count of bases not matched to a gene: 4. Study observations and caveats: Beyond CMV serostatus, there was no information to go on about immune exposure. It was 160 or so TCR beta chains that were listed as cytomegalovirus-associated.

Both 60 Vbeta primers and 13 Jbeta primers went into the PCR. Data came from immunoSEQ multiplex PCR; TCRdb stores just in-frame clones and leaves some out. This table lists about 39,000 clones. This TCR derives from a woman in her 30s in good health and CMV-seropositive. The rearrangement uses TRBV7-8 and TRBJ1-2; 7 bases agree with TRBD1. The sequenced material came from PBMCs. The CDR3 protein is CASSFLDRDYGYTF. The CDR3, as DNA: TGTGCCAGCAGCTTTCTAGACAGGGACTATGGCTACACCTTC.